The present entry profiles one T cell receptor beta chain with its context. Repertoires were generated with immunoSEQ multiplex PCR, while TCRdb's copy carries only in-frame clones and drops some. The data show more than 55,000 clones, more than 70% seen once. The sample originates from a study of cytotoxic CD8 clonotypes in ibrutinib-treated CLL. Germline CDR1 reads MDHEN; CDR2 reads SYDVKM. The CDR3 is made up of 19 amino acids. Trimming took 4 bases from V and 1 from J; bases not matched to a gene: 12. This chain uses TRBV28 with TRBJ2-3, with 12 bases aligning to TRBD2. The sequencing here drew on PBMCs, taken after 12 months of ibrutinib treatment. This clonotype was obtained from a human donor with chronic lymphocytic leukemia. Written as DNA, the CDR3 is TGTGCCAGCAGTTGGGGCCCTAGCGGGAGGGGGCCAGGCACAGATACGCAGTATTTT. Encoded protein: CASSWGPSGRGPGTDTQYF.